A selection of T cell receptor beta chains follows, all from one sample in a study of blood T cell repertoires in COVID-19. Measured with immunoSEQ multiplex PCR; TCRdb has only the in-frame clones, and not every one. The sample has 45,000 to 50,000 clones; more than 70% are singletons. Sample: peripheral blood. The receptors stem from a man over 45 with active COVID-19. The CDR3 runs from the conserved cysteine through the conserved F or W. The D gene is left open where the match is weak. The size entry is marked missing in some rows and otherwise reads once, few, many or a size class.

>TRBJ2-3|TRBV11-2|NA|NA
CASSLDPVRAYTDTQYF
TGTGCCAGCAGCTTAGATCCCGTGCGGGCCTACACAGATACGCAGTATTTT
>TRBJ1-1|TRBV10-1|once|TRBD1
CASSASGGAGRTEAFF
TGCGCCAGCAGTGCTTCAGGGGGCGCTGGAAGAACTGAAGCTTTCTTT
>TRBJ1-5|TRBV5-1|NA|NA
CASSLYQGRDQPQHF
TGCGCCAGCAGCTTATATCAGGGGCGGGATCAGCCCCAGCATTTT
>TRBJ2-5|TRBV5-5|NA|TRBD2
CASTPWRGLIQETQYF
TGTGCCAGCACTCCTTGGCGGGGGTTGATCCAAGAGACCCAGTACTTC
>TRBJ1-4|TRBV15|NA|TRBD1
CATSRDGGGGGTGQRKLFF
TGTGCCACCAGCAGAGATGGAGGCGGGGGTGGGACAGGGCAGCGAAAACTGTTTTTT
>TRBJ2-5|TRBV2|once|NA
CASTSWGVQETQYF
TGTGCCAGCACCTCCTGGGGGGTACAAGAGACCCAGTACTTC
>TRBJ2-7|TRBV11-1|many|NA
CASSFGGIYEQYF
TGTGCCAGCAGCTTCGGCGGGATTTACGAGCAGTACTTC
>TRBJ2-4|TRBV4-2|NA|TRBD2
CASSPRGGQAKNIQYF
TGTGCCAGCAGCCCTCGGGGGGGACAAGCCAAAAACATTCAGTACTTC
>TRBJ2-3|TRBV7-8|NA|NA
CASSSRTRSTDTQYF
TGTGCCAGCAGCTCGAGGACAAGGAGTACAGATACGCAGTATTTT
>TRBJ2-1|TRBV18|NA|TRBD2
CASSPAGGERDEQFF
TGTGCCAGCTCACCAGCTGGGGGGGAACGCGATGAGCAGTTCTTC
>TRBJ2-1|TRBV7-8|NA|TRBD2
CASRRPRTSGGGQFF
TGTGCCAGCCGACGCCCCCGGACTAGCGGGGGGGGGCAGTTCTTC
>TRBJ1-1|TRBV7-3|once|NA
CASSLYGLNTEAFF
TGTGCCAGCAGCTTATATGGGCTTAACACTGAAGCTTTCTTT
>TRBJ1-4|TRBV24-1|NA|NA
CATSDSGVTNEKLFF
TGTGCCACCAGTGATTCAGGGGTTACTAATGAAAAACTGTTTTTT
>TRBJ2-7|TRBV3-1/TRBV3-2|NA|TRBD1
CASSPGTGTEQYF
TGTGCCAGCAGCCCCGGGACAGGGACCGAGCAGTACTTC
>TRBJ2-1|TRBV7-3|NA|TRBD2
CASSITSGRIQNEQFF
TGTGCCAGCAGCATAACTAGCGGGAGGATTCAGAATGAGCAGTTCTTC
>TRBJ2-1|TRBV5-5|NA|NA
CASIYRFSYNEQFF
TGTGCCAGCATCTACAGGTTTTCCTACAATGAGCAGTTCTTC
>TRBJ2-1|TRBV13|NA|TRBD1
CASSLLREGAHDEQFF
TGTGCCAGCAGCCTACTCCGTGAGGGGGCGCACGATGAGCAGTTCTTC
>TRBJ2-3|TRBV5-1|NA|TRBD2
CASSFGLAAEGDTQYF
TGCGCCAGCAGCTTTGGACTAGCAGCCGAGGGAGATACGCAGTATTTT
>TRBJ1-1|TRBV7-3|NA|TRBD1
CASSLRGQGAGTEAFF
TGTGCCAGCAGCTTAAGAGGCCAGGGGGCGGGGACTGAAGCTTTCTTT
>TRBJ2-3|TRBV5-6|NA|NA
CASSSQLAGAIDTQYF
TGTGCCAGCAGCTCCCAGTTGGCAGGGGCGATAGATACGCAGTATTTT
>TRBJ2-5|TRBV6-5|NA|NA
CASKGPKTQYF
TGTGCCAGCAAGGGGCCCAAGACCCAGTACTTC
>TRBJ1-2|TRBV7-2|NA|TRBD1
CASIRTGEGYGYTF
TGTGCCAGCATCCGGACAGGGGAGGGCTATGGCTACACCTTC
>TRBJ2-3|TRBV5-1|NA|TRBD2
CASHRTSGRGTDTQYF
TGCGCCAGTCACCGGACTAGCGGGAGGGGCACAGATACGCAGTATTTT
>TRBJ2-7|TRBV6-5|NA|NA
CASSYLDTYEQYF
TGTGCCAGCAGTTACTTGGACACCTACGAGCAGTACTTC
>TRBJ1-1|TRBV4-2|NA|TRBD1
CASSQEATGRFSEAFF
TGTGCCAGCAGCCAAGAAGCGACAGGGAGGTTTTCGGAAGCTTTCTTT
>TRBJ1-2|TRBV9|NA|NA
CASTDRGYPYGYTF
TGTGCCAGCACGGACAGAGGGTACCCCTATGGCTACACCTTC
>TRBJ2-7|TRBV6-4|NA|TRBD2
CASPAPGRLSPAGYEQYF
TGTGCCAGCCCCGCCCCCGGGAGGCTCTCTCCTGCGGGCTACGAGCAGTACTTC
>TRBJ2-1|TRBV2|few|TRBD2
CASKDPRTSGDGAYNEQFF
TGTGCCAGCAAGGATCCGAGGACTAGCGGGGATGGGGCCTACAATGAGCAGTTCTTC
>TRBJ2-1|TRBV5-1|NA|NA
CASSLGHRFNEQFF
TGCGCCAGCAGCTTGGGGCACAGGTTCAATGAGCAGTTCTTC
>TRBJ2-5|TRBV7-8|NA|TRBD1
CASRTRQGMGTQYF
TGTGCCAGCAGAACCAGACAGGGAATGGGGACCCAGTACTTC
>TRBJ2-7|TRBV6-5|once|NA
CASGQDFLYEQYF
TGTGCCAGCGGTCAGGACTTTCTCTACGAGCAGTACTTC
>TRBJ2-7|TRBV5-4|NA|TRBD1
CASSHSIDRAREQYF
TGTGCCAGCAGCCATAGCATAGACAGGGCCAGGGAGCAGTACTTC
>TRBJ2-3|TRBV5-1|few|NA
CASSSQGVDTQYF
TGCGCCAGCAGCTCGCAGGGTGTGGATACGCAGTATTTT
>TRBJ2-3|TRBV7-6|NA|NA
CASSSIGTDTQYF
TGTGCCAGCAGCTCTATCGGGACAGATACGCAGTATTTT
>TRBJ1-4|TRBV28|NA|NA
CASSFRRANEKLFF
TGTGCCAGCAGTTTCCGCAGGGCTAATGAAAAACTGTTTTTT
>TRBJ1-4|TRBV7-9|NA|NA
CASGTSLSRRRRTNEKLFF
TGTGCCTCCGGGACTTCCCTGTCTCGGCGTCGGAGGACTAATGAAAAACTGTTTTTT
>TRBJ1-2|TRBV7-9|once|TRBD1
CASSPAGGQGLAGYTF
TGTGCCAGCAGCCCCGCCGGGGGACAGGGTCTAGCTGGCTACACCTTC
>TRBJ2-7|TRBV10-1|NA|TRBD1
CASSDRQGPQYF
TGCGCCAGCAGTGACCGACAGGGCCCGCAGTACTTC
>TRBJ2-5|TRBV6-6|NA|NA
CASSYEGHLEETQYF
TGTGCCAGCAGTTACGAGGGACATTTAGAAGAGACCCAGTACTTC
>TRBJ2-7|TRBV3-1/TRBV3-2|NA|NA
CASSLRAAGLRHEQYF
TGTGCCAGCAGCCTCCGGGCGGCAGGGTTACGCCACGAGCAGTACTTC
>TRBJ2-1|TRBV9|NA|TRBD1
CASSVVGTGDNEQFF
TGTGCCAGCAGCGTAGTTGGGACAGGGGACAATGAGCAGTTCTTC
>TRBJ1-6|TRBV27|NA|TRBD1
CASSPPGQNSPLHF
TGTGCCAGCAGTCCACCGGGACAGAATTCACCCCTCCACTTT
>TRBJ1-3|TRBV19|NA|NA
CASSPNVRGIGNTIYF
TGTGCCAGTAGTCCCAATGTGAGAGGGATTGGAAACACCATATATTTT
>TRBJ2-3|TRBV4-2|NA|NA
CASSQDPPSAGGRDTQYF
TGTGCCAGCAGCCAAGATCCCCCCAGCGCGGGCGGGCGGGATACGCAGTATTTT
>TRBJ2-3|TRBV5-1|NA|TRBD1
CASSVNPSGQGADTQYF
TGCGCCAGCAGCGTAAACCCCTCGGGACAGGGGGCAGATACGCAGTATTTT
>TRBJ2-1|TRBV10-1|once|TRBD2
CASSSSGSYNEQFF
TGCGCCAGCAGTAGTAGCGGGAGTTACAATGAGCAGTTCTTC
>TRBJ2-5|TRBV2|NA|TRBD2
CASNLLAATSTQYF
TGTGCCAGCAACCTTCTAGCGGCGACCTCGACCCAGTACTTC
>TRBJ1-1|TRBV10-1|NA|NA
CASSQTVPGVAFF
TGCGCCAGCAGTCAGACAGTCCCCGGCGTAGCTTTCTTT
>TRBJ2-3|TRBV5-5|NA|NA
CASSLRLAPDTQYF
TGTGCCAGCAGCTTGAGGCTAGCTCCAGATACGCAGTATTTT
>TRBJ2-5|TRBV6-1|NA|NA
CASSETGEVETQYF
TGTGCCAGCAGTGAAACTGGGGAGGTGGAGACCCAGTACTTC
>TRBJ2-3|TRBV10-2|once|NA
CASSAGVLDTQYF
TGCGCCAGCAGTGCGGGTGTCCTGGATACGCAGTATTTT
>TRBJ2-1|TRBV7-3|NA|NA
CASSFPLGEQFF
TGTGCCAGCAGCTTCCCACTCGGTGAGCAGTTCTTC
>TRBJ2-7|TRBV19|NA|TRBD1
CASSVLDRGRHEQYF
TGTGCCAGTAGCGTCCTGGACAGGGGGCGGCACGAGCAGTACTTC
>TRBJ1-1|TRBV6-2/TRBV6-3|few|TRBD1
CASSDPGTGLMNTEAFF
TGTGCCAGCAGTGATCCCGGGACAGGCTTAATGAACACTGAAGCTTTCTTT
>TRBJ2-5|TRBV24-1|NA|TRBD1
CATSDSGQGADETQYF
TGTGCCACCAGTGATTCAGGGCAGGGGGCGGATGAGACCCAGTACTTC
>TRBJ2-5|TRBV7-7|NA|TRBD1
CASSTDRVSETQYF
TGTGCTAGCAGCACCGACAGGGTCTCAGAGACCCAGTACTTC
>TRBJ2-3|TRBV2|NA|TRBD2
CASRRAGESTDTQYF
TGTGCCAGCAGACGAGCGGGAGAAAGCACAGATACGCAGTATTTT